The subject of this entry is one TCR beta chain. Methods used by the authors: Counts of nucleated cells, estimated from reference gene primer amplification, were obtained. The protocol was immunoSEQ multiplex PCR, while the TCRdb copy is restricted to in-frame clones and leaves out a portion. D and trimming come from the DNA, and the V and J calls and clone size come from that table. The sample holds nearly 200,000 clones, 84% seen once. This specimen comes from a study of blood T cell repertoires in COVID-19. Study details: The samples span acute and convalescent COVID-19 from the United States, Italy and Spain. The cDNA or gDNA used as material had been derived from T cells, B-cell-depleted T cells, or PBMCs.

The source of this sequence is a woman aged 65 to 85 with active or convalescent COVID-19. The source material was peripheral blood.

This CDR3 is CAWMVGGSLAGELFF. CDR3 sequence (DNA): TGTGCCTGGATGGTGGGCGGGAGTTTGGCCGGGGAGCTGTTTTTT. The chain has TRBV30 and TRBJ2-2; 7 nucleotides agree with TRBD2. This CDR3 is built from 15 residues. The trim removed 4 bases at V and 6 bases at J, leaving 11 bases unmatched. CDR1 and CDR2 from the germline V gene are GTSNPN and SVGIG (reference sequence).